This T cell receptor beta chain derives from a study of post-analysis software for immune sequencing data. Notes on the study in general: With TRBV5-6, TRBV5-1 and TRBV20-1 included, about 5 TRBV segments were more frequent in patients than in controls.

Each TCR beta cDNA library carried unique molecular identifiers. Using its own MiXCR run on the PCR reads, TCRdb lists one record per CDR3 protein. The sample has hundreds of thousands of distinct CDR3 sequences, more than 30% seen once; the top ten hold 6.5% to 8%. In the case of this clonotype: Its target is not known.

The CDR3 covers 14 residues. Germline V gives CDR1 SGHRS, CDR2 YFSETQ. V lost 5 bases and J 4 bases, leaving 15 bases between the germline ends. This sequence was found in a girl aged 2 to 9 with multiple sclerosis. Sequencing was done on a sample of blood. This rearrangement joins TRBV5-1 to TRBJ1-2; weak D call: TRBD1 (5 bases). CDR3 loop: CASRVAGTIYGYTF. For the CDR3, the DNA is TGCGCCAGCAGAGTGGCAGGGACCATCTATGGCTACACCTTC.